This T cell receptor beta chain came from a study of T-cell reconstitution after alpha-beta-depleted transplantation in children. Germline assignment: CDR1 SGHDT and CDR2 YYEEEE. V gave up 5 bases and J gave up 5 bases; unmatched junction bases: 6. This CDR3 is 15 amino acids long. Construction of the TCRbeta library involved unique molecular identifiers. TCRdb called the PCR reads again in MiXCR, with one record for every CDR3 protein. Found here are around 360,000 distinct CDR3 sequences, about a tenth of them singletons; the top ten hold roughly 2.5%. This clonotype was detected only a few times. The TCR comes from a human donor who donated a stem cell graft to a child with acute lymphoblastic leukemia. V gene TRBV5-6 combines with J gene TRBJ2-2, with 10 bases lining up with TRBD2. Sample: PBMCs from the stem cell graft donor, taken from the stem cell graft. CDR3 sequence: CASRLAGGSTGELFF. CDR3 DNA: TGTGCCAGCAGGTTAGCGGGAGGTAGTACCGGGGAGCTGTTTTTT. Supplemented by reference TRBV5-6 and TRBJ2-2, the full variable domain reads DAGVTQSPTHLIKTRGQQVTLRCSPKSGHDTVSWYQQALGQGPQFIFQYYEEEERQRGNFPDRFSGHQFPNYSSELNVNALLLGDSALYLCASRLAGGSTGELFFGEGSRLTVL.